Listed below are T cell receptor beta chains from one sample, sequenced in a study of identical twins. MiXCR, run by TCRdb on the 5' RACE reads, gives a single entry per CDR3 protein. Here the sample spans about 700,000 distinct CDR3 sequences, 5.5% to 6.5% being singletons. The specimen sequenced was naive T cells sorted from blood. Every receptor here comes from a man younger than 30 in good health. The CDR3 runs from the conserved cysteine through the conserved F or W. Each record gives: clone size, D gene, J gene, V gene, CDR3 DNA, CDR3 protein. D genes are given only for firm matches. Only some rows state a clone size, as once, few, many or a class for expanded clones.

NA | TRBD1 | TRBJ2-3 | TRBV6-1 | TGTGCCAGCAGCCTGGACAAGGGGGCGACAGATACGCAGTATTTT | CASSLDKGATDTQYF
few | TRBD1 | TRBJ2-5 | TRBV20-1 | TGCAGTGCTAAAGACAGGGGTGGTAGAGAGACCCAGTACTTC | CSAKDRGGRETQYF
many | NA | TRBJ2-1 | TRBV15 | TGTGCCACCAGCAGAGATTGGAGAGATAGCAATGAGCAGTTCTTC | CATSRDWRDSNEQFF
NA | TRBD1 | TRBJ2-7 | TRBV6-1 | TGTGCCAGCAGGAGACAGGGCCCATCCGAGCAGTACTTC | CASRRQGPSEQYF
many | TRBD1 | TRBJ2-7 | TRBV7-8 | TGTGCCAGCAGCTTAACAGGGGACGACTACGAGCAGTACTTC | CASSLTGDDYEQYF
once | TRBD2 | TRBJ2-1 | TRBV20-1 | TGCAGTGCTACGAGGACTAGCGGGAGGTCAGATAGAGAGTTCTTC | CSATRTSGRSDREFF
many | NA | TRBJ2-1 | TRBV10-2 | TGCGCCAGCAGCCAAAGGGCTCCTAAGGGTAATGAGCAGTTCTTC | CASSQRAPKGNEQFF
many | NA | TRBJ2-5 | TRBV5-1 | TGCGCCAGCAGTTTATCGGGGGTGGAGACCCAGTACTTC | CASSLSGVETQYF
many | NA | TRBJ2-3 | TRBV5-1 | TGCGCCAGCAGCCCTGAGGGGGGGCCAGATACGCAGTATTTT | CASSPEGGPDTQYF
few | TRBD2 | TRBJ2-1 | TRBV5-1 | TGCGCCAGCAGCTTGTTCGGACTAGCGGGAGGCTCGGCGTACAATGAGCAGTTCTTC | CASSLFGLAGGSAYNEQFF
few | NA | TRBJ2-1 | TRBV7-9 | TGTGCCAGCAGCCTCCGACAGGAGCAGTTCTTC | CASSLRQEQFF
NA | TRBD2 | TRBJ2-1 | TRBV12-3/TRBV12-4 | TGTGCCAGCAGCACCCGAGGACTAGCGACCTACAATGAGCAGTTCTTC | CASSTRGLATYNEQFF
NA | NA | TRBJ2-1 | TRBV5-1 | TGCGCCAGCAGCTCGGGGGCTCTCAGCTCCTACAATGAGCAGTTCTTC | CASSSGALSSYNEQFF
NA | NA | TRBJ2-1 | TRBV7-6 | TGTGCCAGCAGCTTAGAGCTGGGACAACTTTACAATGAGCAGTTCTTC | CASSLELGQLYNEQFF
many | NA | TRBJ1-1 | TRBV4-3 | TGCGCCAGCAGCCATCGAGGAGGAATGAACACTGAAGCTTTCTTT | CASSHRGGMNTEAFF
many | NA | TRBJ2-1 | TRBV15 | TGTGCCACCAGCAGAGATCATCTTAAGGGGACCGACAATGAGCAGTTCTTC | CATSRDHLKGTDNEQFF
many | NA | TRBJ1-5 | TRBV21-1 | TGTGCCAGCAGCAAGGCTTATAATCAGCCCCAGCATTTT | CASSKAYNQPQHF
NA | TRBD1 | TRBJ1-5 | TRBV7-9 | TGTGCCAGCAGCTTCGGACAGGGGTATCAGCCCCAGCATTTT | CASSFGQGYQPQHF
NA | NA | TRBJ2-7 | TRBV10-3 | TGTGCCATATCGGGCGAGCGAGCCTACGAGCAGTACTTC | CAISGERAYEQYF
many | NA | TRBJ1-5 | TRBV12-3/TRBV12-4 | TGTGCCAGCAGTTTAGATGGGGGCTCATTTGGCAATCAGCCCCAGCATTTT | CASSLDGGSFGNQPQHF
few | NA | TRBJ2-7 | TRBV20-1 | TGCAGTGCTAGAGGTACTACGGCCTACGAGCAGTACTTC | CSARGTTAYEQYF
many | NA | TRBJ2-1 | TRBV5-1 | TGCGCCAGCAGCTTGGACCGGGACACGCAGTTCTTC | CASSLDRDTQFF